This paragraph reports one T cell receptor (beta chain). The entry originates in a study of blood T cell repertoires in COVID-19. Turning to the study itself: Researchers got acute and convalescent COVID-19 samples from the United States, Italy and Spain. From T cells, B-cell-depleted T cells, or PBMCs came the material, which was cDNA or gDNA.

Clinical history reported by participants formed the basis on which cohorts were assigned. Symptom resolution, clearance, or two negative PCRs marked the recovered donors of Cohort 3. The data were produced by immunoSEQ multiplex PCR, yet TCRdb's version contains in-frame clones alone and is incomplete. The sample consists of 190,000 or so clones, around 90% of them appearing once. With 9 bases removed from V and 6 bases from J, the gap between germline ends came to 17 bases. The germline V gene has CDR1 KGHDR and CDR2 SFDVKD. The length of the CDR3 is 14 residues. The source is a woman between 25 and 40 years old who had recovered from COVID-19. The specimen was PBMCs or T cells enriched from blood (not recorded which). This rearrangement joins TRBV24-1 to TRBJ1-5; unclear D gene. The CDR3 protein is CATSGPGGGQPQHF. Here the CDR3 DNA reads TGTGCCACCTCCGGCCCGGGAGGCGGTCAGCCCCAGCATTTT.